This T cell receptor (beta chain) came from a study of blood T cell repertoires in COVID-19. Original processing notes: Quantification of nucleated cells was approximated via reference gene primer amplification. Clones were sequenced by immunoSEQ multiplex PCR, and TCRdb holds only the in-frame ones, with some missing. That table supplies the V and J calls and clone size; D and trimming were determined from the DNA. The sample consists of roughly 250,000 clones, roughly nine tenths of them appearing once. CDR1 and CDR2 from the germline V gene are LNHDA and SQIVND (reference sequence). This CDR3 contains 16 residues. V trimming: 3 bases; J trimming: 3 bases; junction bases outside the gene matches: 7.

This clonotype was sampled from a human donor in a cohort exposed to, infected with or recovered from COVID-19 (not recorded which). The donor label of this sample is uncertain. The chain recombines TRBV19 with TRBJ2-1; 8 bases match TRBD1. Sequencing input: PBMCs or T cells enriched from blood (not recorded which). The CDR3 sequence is CASSMGGQGSYNEQFF. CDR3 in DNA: TGTGCCAGTAGTATGGGCGGACAGGGAAGCTACAATGAGCAGTTCTTC.